This TCR beta chain is from a study of beta chain features in type 1 diabetes listed by TCRdb under 2018. Describing the broader study: Mean age, gender distribution, total cell number and subset yield were not different between patients and healthy donors. A total of 107,917,701 sorted cells were examined across all samples, and the number of cells per subset was strongly correlated with RNA yield. The study compared the TCRB repertoires of sorted circulating CD4+ T cell subsets in recently diagnosed type 1 diabetes patients with those in matched healthy donors. Regulatory and stem cell-like memory subsets were isolated from only 8 patients and roughly 8 healthy donors, whereas naive and central memory subsets came from all 28 donors.

From each donor, a single peripheral blood sample of 100 to 150 mL on average was drawn into heparinised tubes. Using a panel that included CD45RO, CCR7, CD25, CD127, CD95 and CD27, naive, central memory, regulatory and stem cell-like memory CD4+ T cells were sorted on a BD FACSAria II. All sorted populations exceeded 95% purity. Right away, PBMCs were isolated by Lymphoprep density gradient centrifugation and were stained directly, with no culture step. So that batch effects would be minimized, each experiment stained and sorted samples in pairs, pairing one healthy donor with one patient. This clone turned up a few times. No antigen is known for it. Base qualities are missing; no much larger clone stands one base away. All of the isolated RNA was reverse transcribed with the High Capacity cDNA Reverse Transcription Kit, so expressed TCRB transcripts were sequenced. Deep immunoSEQ sequencing was performed on naive, central memory and regulatory T cell samples, with an average of approximately 4 million total reads per sample. Sorted cells were lysed in RLT buffer and RNA was extracted with DNase-treated RNeasy Micro or Mini kits, depending on cell number. Each cell subset was processed on its own to prevent cross-contamination, while patient and healthy donor samples were processed together. Using the immunoSEQ multiplex PCR, TCRB sequences were amplified from cDNA into 87-bp fragments spanning the CDR3 region. The amplicons were sequenced using the Illumina HiSeq platform. Processing in the source paper ran as follows. PCR bias was computationally corrected using synthetic template baselines, reads within Hamming distance 2 were collapsed, and singletons that could not be merged were discarded. By aligning reads against IMGT, V, D and J genes, CDR3 length, and insertions or deletions at six rearrangement sites were assigned. Within each subset, clonotype counts were normalized to sorted cell number, after which true diversity and Gini coefficients were computed with the tcR R package. Repertoire sharing was quantified using the overlap coefficient calculated on TCRB nucleotide sequences. Out-of-frame TCRB sequences from naive cells were analyzed to stand in for the pre-selection repertoire. Imported from immuneACCESS, the table was reduced by TCRdb to in-frame sequences with V and J called. These copies leave out some clones; in studies compared against another copy, an unresolved V gene accounts for under half, and the cause of the remainder is not known. Clonal size and the V and J genes are those of that table, whereas D and trimming came from the DNA. This sample comprises 550,000 to 850,000 clones, about an eighth of them detected only once. The ten largest clones take up less than 0.025% of the sample.

What the study reported, not specific to this receptor: Fewer insertions and more nucleotide deletions at VDJ recombination sites were observed in patients with type 1 diabetes, implying thymic rearrangement abnormalities. A moderate but significant shortening of TCRB CDR3 length was observed in type 1 diabetes patients in all four CD4+ subsets. Sequencing cDNA rather than genomic DNA could over-represent highly expressing activated cells, although activation and CD3 levels did not differ between groups. Naive, central memory and regulatory TCRB repertoires appeared to be more alike among patients than among healthy donors. PCR may preferentially amplify shorter templates, but because patient and control samples were amplified and corrected together, any resulting skew would affect both groups equally. Because small numbers of individuals were included in the HLA sub-analyses, any influence of HLA type on TCRB rearrangement was left unresolved.

V and J are trimmed by 8 bases and 2 bases, and the gene matches miss 5 bases of the junction. Spanning cysteine to phenylalanine, the CDR3 consists of 13 amino acids. The sequence is cut down to CDR3 DNA, 39 bases in frame from base 1. This receptor was obtained from a man aged 18 to 30 with type 1 diabetes. The receptor chain draws on TRBV23-1 and TRBJ2-7, and TRBD1 matches 8 of the central bases. TRBV23-1 is given ORF status, its function remaining uncertain. Sequencing was carried out using naive CD4+ T cells from blood. In the paper's terms, the cell subset or site label means: true naive CD4+ T cells. Read as DNA, the sequence is TGCGCCAGCCCGACAGGGGCTCCCTACGAGCAGTACTTC. Translation gives CASPTGAPYEQYF.